This T cell receptor beta chain was captured by sequencing in a study of blood T cell repertoires in COVID-19. Recruited during active infection, patients (from Seattle) were subsequently followed longitudinally. Per the original methods: How many nucleated cells were present was estimated from reference gene primer amplification. Generated by immunoSEQ multiplex PCR, the TCRdb table keeps only in-frame clones and is missing some. V and J calls and clone size are copied from that table; D and trimming were computed from the DNA. The sample lists around 190,000 clones, 70% to 90% occurring once. This CDR3 contains 15 residues. Between the trimmed V and J ends, which lost 1 base and 3 bases, there was a span of 11 bases. Germline lookup yields CDR1 SGDLS and CDR2 YYNGEE. This clone was recorded a few times.

The TCR sequence derives from a man in his fifties with COVID-19, enrolled during active disease. The V call is TRBV9, the J call TRBJ1-3, with a tentative D call TRBD1 (6 bases). The sample was peripheral blood. CDR3 nucleotides: TGTGCCAGCAGCGTATCCGGGACACTTGGAAACACCATATATTTT. It yields the protein CASSVSGTLGNTIYF.